The 21 T cell receptor beta chains below come from one sample, sequenced in a study of T cells in localized non-small cell lung cancer. Sequencing used immunoSEQ multiplex PCR; TCRdb keeps in-frame clones, though not all of them. This table holds about 74,000 clones, about 88% found once. This specimen was peripheral blood, taken before any cancer treatment. These receptor sequences come from a female donor of 60 years or more with stage I lung adenocarcinoma.

The V call is TRBV19, the J call TRBJ1-5; 8 bases line up with TRBD1. The length of the CDR3 is 15 residues. Germline V gene lookup returns CDR1 LNHDA and CDR2 SQIVND (reference sequence). Trimming removed 3 bases from V and 8 bases from J; junction bases left unmatched: 9. The DNA for the CDR3 is TGTGCCAGTAGTATCCAGGACAGGGAGGGGGAGCCCCAGCATTTT. Amino acids: CASSIQDREGEPQHF.

The V gene is TRBV6-5, the J gene TRBJ2-7; 9 bases align to TRBD2. V was pared by 6 bases and J by 2 bases, with 8 bases of the junction left unmatched. The germline V gene has CDR1 MNHEY and CDR2 SVGAGI. The CDR3 is 15 residues long. In nucleotides, the CDR3 is TGTGCCAGCAGACTAGGACTAGCGCCTACCTACGAGCAGTACTTC. Translated: CASRLGLAPTYEQYF.

This clone was detected once. The chain has TRBV11-2 and TRBJ2-5; possible D gene TRBD2, 6 bases. CDR1 is SGHAT and CDR2 is FQNNGV in the germline V gene. This CDR3 is 15 amino acids long. V lost 5 bases and J lost 2, with 15 bases in between. The CDR3 nucleotides read TGTGCCAGCAGCGCACTCAGACTAGGACAAGAGACCCAGTACTTC. Its translation is CASSALRLGQETQYF.

V gene TRBV20-1 combines with J gene TRBJ2-7, with no clear D. CDR3 length equals 11 residues. V was pared by 4 bases and J by 4 bases, with 8 bases between. Germline CDR1 and CDR2: DFQATT and SNEGSKA (reference sequence). This chain's CDR3 is CSAMTSYEQYF. CDR3 coding DNA: TGCAGTGCTATGACTTCTTACGAGCAGTACTTC.

The chain joins TRBV6-5 to TRBJ2-5; the match to TRBD1 covers 10 bases. In germline, CDR1 is MNHEY, CDR2 SVGAGI. V was pared by 6 bases and J by 5 bases, with 6 bases of the junction left unmatched. CDR3 length: 14 amino acids. The DNA of the CDR3 is TGTGCCAGCAGCGCCTGGGACAGGGGTGAGACCCAGTACTTC. As protein: CASSAWDRGETQYF.

The V and J genes are TRBV28 and TRBJ2-7, with 9 positions matching TRBD2. With V trimmed by 6 bases and J by 1 base, 4 bases remained unmatched. The CDR3 totals 14 residues. The germline gives CDR1 MDHEN, CDR2 SYDVKM. CDR3 in amino acids: CASRKAGGSYEQYF. The CDR3 DNA is TGTGCCAGCAGAAAAGCGGGAGGTTCCTACGAGCAGTACTTC.

The gene calls are TRBV28 and TRBJ1-3; the D is unclear. This CDR3 is built from 13 residues. From germline, CDR1 is MDHEN and CDR2 SYDVKM. V was cut by 2 bases and J by 2 bases, with 4 bases left in between. The CDR3 region has the DNA TGTGCCAGCAGTTTACTAGCTGGAAACACCATATATTTT. It specifies CASSLLAGNTIYF.

V is TRBV6-6 and J is TRBJ2-5, with D possibly called TRBD1 or TRBD2 (7 bases each). Germline CDR1 reads MNHNY; CDR2 reads SVGAGI (reference sequence). V was trimmed by 6 bases and J by 5 bases, leaving 16 bases between them. This CDR3 is 14 amino acids long. CDR3 region: CASRPRGGGETQYF. The CDR3 DNA reads as TGTGCCAGCAGACCCAGGGGGGGAGGTGAGACCCAGTACTTC.

V gene TRBV5-1 combines with J gene TRBJ1-3; D is unclear. Deletions cut 2 bases from V and 0 bases from J, with 9 bases between. The CDR3 has 15 residues. CDR1 is SGHRS, CDR2 YFSETQ, per germline. CDR3 nucleotide sequence: TGCGCCAGCAGCTTCTTCGGGGACTCTGGAAACACCATATATTTT. Translation gives CASSFFGDSGNTIYF.

V usage is TRBV5-6 and J usage is TRBJ1-1; tentatively, D is TRBD1 (6 bases). CDR1 SGHDT and CDR2 YYEEEE come from the germline V gene. This CDR3 has 13 residues. Trimming left V 4 bases short and J 4 bases short, with 11 bases between. DNA of the CDR3: TGTGCCAGCAGCGTTACAGGGACCACTGAAGCTTTCTTT. Amino acids: CASSVTGTTEAFF.

The chain couples TRBV28 to TRBJ1-5; 7 nucleotides match TRBD1. CDR3 length: 13 residues. Trimming cost V 9 bases and J 6 bases; bases outside gene matches: 8. In germline, CDR1 is MDHEN, CDR2 SYDVKM. The DNA for the CDR3 is TGTGCCAGTGAGCCCGACAGGGTTCAGCCCCAGCATTTT. Its translation is CASEPDRVQPQHF.

V gene TRBV19 combines with J gene TRBJ2-3; D is ambiguous. The V gene's germline CDR1 is LNHDA and CDR2 SQIVND (reference sequence). Trimming took off 1 base at V and 6 bases at J, with 8 bases between the two ends. The CDR3 sequence is 13 residues long. The CDR3 spells CASSIVGSDTQYF. CDR3 sequence (DNA): TGTGCCAGTAGTATAGTAGGTTCGGATACGCAGTATTTT.

V and J are TRBV11-2 and TRBJ2-7; TRBD1 might be the D (6 bases). The V end was cut by 1 base, the J end by 4 bases, with 14 bases between. Germline V lookup: CDR1 SGHAT, CDR2 FQNNGV. This CDR3 has 15 amino acids. The CDR3 nucleotides read TGTGCCAGCAGCTTAGGTCAGGGGCGACGATACGAGCAGTACTTC. Protein sequence: CASSLGQGRRYEQYF.

J is TRBJ2-7 and V is TRBV2; a weak D match, TRBD2 (7 bases). Germline-derived CDR1 and CDR2 are SNHLY and FYNNEI. The CDR3 is 15 amino acids. The V gene lost 3 bases and the J gene lost 4 bases, with 16 bases spanning the gap. The CDR3: CASSDAGAEGYEQYF. For the CDR3, the DNA is TGTGCCAGCAGTGATGCGGGGGCCGAAGGATACGAGCAGTACTTC.

This clone was recorded only once. J is TRBJ2-3 and V is TRBV5-1; D unclear. The V gene's germline CDR1 is SGHRS and CDR2 YFSETQ. Trimming pared 4 bases from V and 5 bases from J, leaving 5 bases between. This CDR3 spans 11 amino acids. The CDR3 here is CASSDRDTQYF. The CDR3 nucleotides are TGCGCCAGCAGCGACCGAGATACGCAGTATTTT.

This chain uses TRBV15 with TRBJ1-2; D is ambiguous. The CDR3 is made up of 14 amino acids. Between the trimmed V and J ends, which lost 1 base and 4 bases, there was a span of 10 bases. Looked up from germline, CDR1 is LNHNV and CDR2 is YYDKDF (reference sequence). CDR3 sequence: CATSRGGKSYGYTF. The CDR3 bases are TGTGCCACCAGCAGAGGAGGCAAATCCTATGGCTACACCTTC.

The genes are TRBV6-5 and TRBJ2-1, with TRBD2 as a possible D gene (5 bases). Between the trimmed V and J ends, which lost 3 bases and 7 bases, there was a span of 16 bases. The CDR3 contains 15 residues. CDR1 and CDR2 (germline): MNHEY, SVGAGI. The CDR3 loop reads CASSYYLRGLNEQFF. The CDR3 DNA reads as TGTGCCAGCAGTTATTACCTCCGGGGATTGAATGAGCAGTTCTTC.

In its sample, this clone was seen once. The chain recombines TRBV6-1 with TRBJ1-2; a weak D match, TRBD1 (5 bases). The CDR3 is made up of 14 amino acids. Germline V gene lookup returns CDR1 MNHNS and CDR2 SASEGT. Trimming shortened V by 6 bases and J by 4 bases, and 15 bases separated the two germline ends. Here the CDR3 reads CASSEWGEGYGYTF. CDR3 sequence (DNA): TGTGCCAGCAGCGAATGGGGGGAAGGCTATGGCTACACCTTC.

About this clone: This CDR3 is also generated by other DNA sequences in the sample. V usage is TRBV5-1 and J usage is TRBJ1-1, with D unclear. The germline V gene encodes CDR1 SGHRS and CDR2 YFSETQ. This CDR3 comprises 13 residues. V was shortened by 3 bases and J by 1 base, with 7 bases between the two germline ends. CDR3 in DNA: TGCGCCAGCAGCTGGCGCGAGAACACTGAAGCTTTCTTT. Its protein product is CASSWRENTEAFF.

This clone is labeled medium-sized. J is TRBJ1-1 and V is TRBV5-1; D is uncertain. The germline V gene encodes CDR1 SGHRS and CDR2 YFSETQ. Trimming took 5 bases from V and 9 from J, leaving 14 bases between them. The CDR3 runs 12 residues. The CDR3 spells CASSFAGTQAFF. CDR3 DNA: TGCGCCAGCAGTTTCGCCGGAACTCAAGCTTTCTTT.

The chain carries TRBV29-1 and TRBJ2-5; D perhaps matches TRBD2 (5 bases). The V end lost 7 bases, the J end lost 7 bases, and 10 bases lay between the germline ends. This CDR3 comprises 10 residues. CDR1 is SQVTM, CDR2 ANQGSEA, per germline. The CDR3 DNA follows: TGCAGCGGGAGCCGGGGGACCCAGTACTTC. Amino acids: CSGSRGTQYF.